Shown below are 11 T cell receptor beta chains from a single sample sequenced in a study of cytomegalovirus exposure and HLA in healthy donors. PCR primers comprised 60 Vbeta and 13 Jbeta primers. Using immunoSEQ multiplex PCR, the repertoire was profiled, and TCRdb retains in-frame clones only, with some absent. The table records some 100,000 clones, 75% to 85% of them present only once. The sample consisted of PBMCs. These TCRs come from a female donor in good health and CMV-seropositive.

The rearrangement uses TRBV5-1 and TRBJ2-7; 9 bases align to TRBD1. This CDR3 region has 15 residues. The V segment lost 0 bases and the J segment 1 base; nucleotides outside the gene matches: 2. Germline V CDR1 and CDR2: SGHRS, YFSETQ. The CDR3 region is CASSLETGGSYEQYF. DNA for the CDR3: TGCGCCAGCAGCTTGGAGACAGGGGGTTCCTACGAGCAGTACTTC.

The rearrangement joins TRBV6-1 to TRBJ2-7; maybe TRBD1 (5 bases). Trimming took 2 bases from V and 6 from J, leaving 11 bases between them. The germline V gene encodes CDR1 MNHNS and CDR2 SASEGT. This CDR3 is built from 13 residues. CDR3 protein: CASSEPSRGEQYF. CDR3 in DNA: TGTGCCAGCAGTGAACCGTCTAGGGGCGAGCAGTACTTC.

The chain is built from TRBV7-9 and TRBJ1-1; 9 bases match TRBD1. Trimming removed 4 bases from V and 5 bases from J; junction bases left unmatched: 2. Looked up from germline, CDR1 is SEHNR and CDR2 is FQNEAQ (reference sequence). The CDR3 is made up of 13 amino acids. CDR3 in amino acids: CASSSDRGTEAFF. CDR3 in DNA: TGTGCCAGCAGCTCCGACAGGGGGACTGAAGCTTTCTTT.

This clone was detected only a few times. This rearrangement joins TRBV7-6 to TRBJ1-1; D might be TRBD1 (6 bases). Looked up from germline, CDR1 is SGHVS and CDR2 is FNYEAQ. CDR3 size: 14 residues. Trimming took 1 base from V and 1 from J, leaving 7 bases between them. The CDR3 bases are TGTGCCAGCAGCTTAGTACAGGGGAACACTGAAGCTTTCTTT. Protein: CASSLVQGNTEAFF.

This clone was detected a few times. The J gene is TRBJ2-5, the V gene TRBV29-1, with 9 nucleotides matching TRBD1. CDR1 SQVTM and CDR2 ANQGSEA come from the germline V gene. V dropped 5 bases and J dropped 4; count of bases not matched to a gene: 8. This CDR3 is 14 amino acids long. The CDR3 here is CSVRLTGGLETQYF. CDR3 bases: TGCAGCGTTCGACTGACAGGGGGGTTAGAGACCCAGTACTTC.

The rearrangement links TRBV7-9 to TRBJ2-5; 9 bases match TRBD1. Trimming took 8 bases from V and 7 from J; bases not matched to a gene: 14. Germline V gives CDR1 SEHNR, CDR2 FQNEAQ (reference sequence). The CDR3 covers 15 residues. CDR3 in DNA: TGTGCCAGCGGTTCCCCCGGGACAGGGTACGGGACCCAGTACTTC. It codes for CASGSPGTGYGTQYF. Combining the CDR3 with reference TRBV7-9 and TRBJ2-5 gives the whole variable domain DTGVSQNPRHKITKRGQNVTFRCDPISEHNRLYWYRQTLGQGPEFLTYFQNEAQLEKSRLLSDRFSAERPKGSFSTLEIQRTEQGDSAMYLCASGSPGTGYGTQYFGPGTRLLVL.

V usage is TRBV7-6 and J usage is TRBJ1-1, with D unclear. Germline values: CDR1 SGHVS, CDR2 FNYEAQ. Trimming removed 3 bases from V and 1 base from J, with 6 bases in between. CDR3 length: 13 amino acids. DNA for the CDR3: TGTGCCAGCAGCTTGTCAGAGAACACTGAAGCTTTCTTT. Amino acids: CASSLSENTEAFF.

The gene calls are TRBV5-4 and TRBJ2-2; no clear D gene. Germline lookup yields CDR1 SGHNT and CDR2 YYREEE (reference sequence). The CDR3 has 15 residues. V gave up 2 bases and J gave up 0 bases, with 8 bases separating them. The CDR3 loop reads CASSFPGPNTGELFF. CDR3 bases: TGTGCCAGCAGCTTCCCGGGTCCGAACACCGGGGAGCTGTTTTTT.

This clone has a single count. This chain connects TRBV5-1 to TRBJ2-3; 7 positions agree with TRBD2. Trimming cost V 4 bases and J 3 bases; bases outside gene matches: 8. The CDR3 has 15 residues. Per germline, CDR1 SGHRS and CDR2 YFSETQ. In DNA form, the CDR3 reads TGCGCCAGCAGCATGGGCCGGGGACTAACAGATACGCAGTATTTT. This codes for CASSMGRGLTDTQYF.

The rearrangement uses TRBV7-2 and TRBJ1-1, with 11 nucleotides matching TRBD1. The ends lost 4 bases at V and 4 bases at J; junction bases unmatched: 8. This CDR3 spans 16 amino acids. Germline CDR1 reads SGHTA; CDR2 reads FQGNSA. CDR3 sequence: CASSSGGTGGGTEAFF. In DNA form, the CDR3 reads TGTGCCAGCAGCTCAGGGGGGACAGGGGGAGGCACTGAAGCTTTCTTT.

V and J are TRBV19 and TRBJ2-7; D is possibly TRBD2 (6 bases). Germline CDR1 reads LNHDA; CDR2 reads SQIVND (reference sequence). Trimming left V 3 bases short and J 0 bases short, with 12 bases between. The CDR3 is 15 amino acids. In DNA, the CDR3 is TGTGCCAGTAGTATGATGGCGGGGAGCTCCTACGAGCAGTACTTC. It translates to CASSMMAGSSYEQYF.